These T cell receptor beta chains were read from a single sample in a study of blood T cell repertoires in COVID-19. TCRdb's copy holds only in-frame clones and misses some; the assay was immunoSEQ multiplex PCR. Seen here are about 88,000 clones, 90% observed once, and the top ten hold 6.5% to 8.5%. Source material: peripheral blood. These receptors were obtained from a man younger than 30 with COVID-19, enrolled during active disease. CDR3s include the opening cysteine and the closing phenylalanine or tryptophan. D genes are given only for firm matches. A row's size may be missing; if present it is once, few, many or a size class.

-	TRBV7-9	TRBJ2-7	-	CASLSDSVPYEQYF	TGTGCCAGTTTATCCGACAGCGTCCCCTACGAGCAGTACTTC
TRBD1	TRBV28	TRBJ1-1	-	CASSGQTGFAEAFF	TGTGCCAGCAGCGGCCAGACAGGGTTCGCTGAAGCTTTCTTT
TRBD2	TRBV3-1/TRBV3-2	TRBJ2-1	-	CASSRQRESYNEQFF	TGTGCCAGCAGCCGCCAGCGGGAGTCCTACAATGAGCAGTTCTTC
-	TRBV28	TRBJ1-6	once	CASSSRNSPLHF	TGTGCCAGCAGTTCCAGGAATTCACCCCTCCACTTT
TRBD2	TRBV9	TRBJ2-2	once	CASSVVSGGYTGELFF	TGTGCCAGCAGCGTAGTTAGCGGGGGCTACACCGGGGAGCTGTTTTTT
TRBD2	TRBV6-5	TRBJ2-3	-	CASHTSGRTDTQYF	TGTGCCAGTCATACTAGCGGGAGAACAGATACGCAGTATTTT
-	TRBV5-1	TRBJ1-3	-	CASSLVGGSSGNTIYF	TGCGCCAGCAGCTTGGTTGGGGGCTCTAGTGGAAACACCATATATTTT
-	TRBV28	TRBJ1-6	once	CASSPSGTDNSPLHF	TGTGCCAGCAGTCCCTCCGGGACTGATAATTCACCCCTCCACTTT
TRBD1	TRBV6-6	TRBJ2-3	-	CASRGDRDTQYF	TGTGCCAGCAGGGGGGACAGAGATACGCAGTATTTT
-	TRBV4-3	TRBJ2-2	-	CASSQGLYTGELFF	TGCGCCAGCAGCCAAGGACTGTACACCGGGGAGCTGTTTTTT
-	TRBV3-1/TRBV3-2	TRBJ1-3	once	CASSQDILSGNTIYF	TGTGCCAGCAGCCAAGATATACTCTCTGGAAACACCATATATTTT
-	TRBV7-2	TRBJ2-3	-	CASSLATTTDTQYF	TGTGCCAGCAGCTTAGCGACTACCACAGATACGCAGTATTTT
TRBD1	TRBV28	TRBJ1-5	-	CASSPQGAFNQPQHF	TGTGCCAGCAGTCCACAGGGGGCTTTCAATCAGCCCCAGCATTTT
TRBD1	TRBV6-6	TRBJ1-6	-	CASRRQGSSSPLHF	TGTGCCAGCAGGCGACAGGGTTCGAGTTCACCCCTCCACTTT
-	TRBV9	TRBJ1-2	-	CASSTSGGVGYTF	TGTGCCAGCAGCACGAGCGGGGGAGTTGGCTACACCTTC
TRBD2	TRBV2	TRBJ2-3	-	CASKGLALTDTQYF	TGTGCCAGCAAGGGACTAGCTCTCACAGATACGCAGTATTTT
-	TRBV5-1	TRBJ2-5	-	CASSKGQGRFGETQYF	TGCGCCAGCAGCAAAGGTCAGGGAAGGTTCGGAGAGACCCAGTACTTC
-	TRBV6-5	TRBJ1-6	-	CASMREPRYNSPLHF	TGTGCCAGCATGAGAGAGCCGCGCTATAATTCACCCCTCCACTTT
-	TRBV5-8	TRBJ2-7	-	CASSPFPYEQYF	TGTGCCAGCAGCCCCTTCCCCTACGAGCAGTACTTC